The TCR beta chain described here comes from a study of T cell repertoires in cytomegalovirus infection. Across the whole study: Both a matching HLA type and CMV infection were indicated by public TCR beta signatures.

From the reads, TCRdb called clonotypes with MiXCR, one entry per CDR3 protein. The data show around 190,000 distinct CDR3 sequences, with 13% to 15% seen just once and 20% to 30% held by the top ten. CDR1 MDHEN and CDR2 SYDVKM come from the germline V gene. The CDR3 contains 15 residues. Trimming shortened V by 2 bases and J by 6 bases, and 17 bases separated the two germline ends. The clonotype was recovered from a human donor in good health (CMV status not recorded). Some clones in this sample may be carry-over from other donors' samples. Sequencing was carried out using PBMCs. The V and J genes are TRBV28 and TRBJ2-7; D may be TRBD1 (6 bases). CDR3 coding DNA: TGTGCCAGCAGTTTAGAACAGGGAGTCAAGTTCGAGCAGTACTTC. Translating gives CASSLEQGVKFEQYF.